The 8 T cell receptor beta chains below come from one sample, sequenced in a study of blood T cells in healthy people across ages. PCR was performed a second time for roughly 6 to 12 cycles using a sample-barcoded 5' primer and a J-beta primer mix. In TCRdb, the 5' RACE reads were re-called with MiXCR into one record per CDR3 protein. The sample has approximately 1,700,000 distinct CDR3 sequences, about two fifths seen once; the top ten hold 23%. Input material: blood. These receptors all come from a human donor in good health.

This clonotype was picked up a small number of times. V usage is TRBV11-3 and J usage is TRBJ2-4; no clear D gene. The end of the DNA aligns better with TRBJ2-7, so the J call may be wrong. CDR3 length: 15 residues. The germline gives CDR1 SGHNT, CDR2 YENEEA. The CDR3 DNA reads TGTGCCAGCAGCTTGTTTGCCGGGCTTACCTACGAGCAGTACTTC. This translates into CASSLFAGLTYEQYF.

This clonotype showed up just a few times. The chain uses TRBV5-1 and TRBJ1-1; 9 positions match TRBD1. V lost 0 bases to trimming and J lost 2 bases; unmatched junction nucleotides: 2. Germline lookup yields CDR1 SGHRS and CDR2 YFSETQ. The CDR3 length is 15 residues. CDR3 amino acids: CASSLGDRANTEAFF. CDR3 nucleotides: TGCGCCAGCAGCTTGGGGGACAGGGCTAACACTGAAGCTTTCTTT.

This clonotype has more than one count but fewer than ten. V and J are TRBV7-2 and TRBJ2-1; 10 bases align to TRBD1. CDR1 and CDR2 (germline): SGHTA, FQGNSA. The CDR3 is 14 residues long. V trimming: 6 bases; J trimming: 8 bases; junction bases outside the gene matches: 7. This CDR3 reads CASRRTGGQYEQFF. The CDR3 coding sequence is TGTGCCAGCAGGCGGACAGGGGGGCAATATGAGCAGTTCTTC.

This clonotype was seen only a few times. The V and J genes are TRBV7-2 and TRBJ1-5; D is perhaps TRBD1 (5 bases). The CDR3 length is 15 residues. V was clipped by 5 bases and J by 2 bases, with 13 bases between them. Germline V CDR1 and CDR2: SGHTA, FQGNSA. DNA for the CDR3: TGTGCCAGCAGCAGTACAGGTCTCGGCAATCAGCCCCAGCATTTT. Protein product: CASSSTGLGNQPQHF.

This clonotype occurred a few times. The chain carries TRBV9 and TRBJ1-1, with TRBD1 as a possible D gene (5 bases). Per germline, CDR1 SGDLS and CDR2 YYNGEE. The CDR3 is 14 residues long. Trimming cost V 4 bases and J 0 bases, with 10 bases left between them. The CDR3 coding sequence is TGTGCCAGCAGCATGACAGCCATGAACACTGAAGCTTTCTTT. This gives the protein CASSMTAMNTEAFF.

The chain couples TRBV28 to TRBJ2-7, with D perhaps matching TRBD2 (6 bases). The CDR3 is made up of 17 amino acids. V dropped 5 bases and J dropped 0 bases, with 20 bases sitting between them. In germline, CDR1 is MDHEN, CDR2 SYDVKM. The CDR3 DNA follows: TGTGCCAGCAGTCTCCTGGGGGGATGGGAGAGCTCCTACGAGCAGTACTTC. Amino acid sequence: CASSLLGGWESSYEQYF. Looking up the rest from reference TRBV28 and TRBJ2-7 gives the full variable domain: DVKVTQSSRYLVKRTGEKVFLECVQDMDHENMFWYRQDPGLGLRLIYFSYDVKMKEKGDIPEGYSVSREKKERFSLILESASTNQTSMYLCASSLLGGWESSYEQYFGPGTRLTVT.

The chain combines TRBV29-1 with TRBJ2-7; D may be TRBD1 (6 bases). CDR1 SQVTM and CDR2 ANQGSEA come from the germline V gene. This CDR3 has 14 amino acids. The germline V and J ends were trimmed by 7 bases and 4 bases, with 20 bases remaining between them. CDR3 nucleotide sequence: TGCAGCGGCTCACACGGGCAGGGGTCATACGAGCAGTACTTC. It encodes CSGSHGQGSYEQYF.

This clonotype was observed a handful of times. The rearrangement links TRBV7-2 to TRBJ2-5; 8 positions agree with TRBD1. Germline V lookup: CDR1 SGHTA, CDR2 FQGNSA. The CDR3 length is 15 residues. Losses at the gene ends were 6 bases for V and 5 bases for J; bases not matched to a gene: 11. The CDR3, as DNA: TGTGCCAGCAGTCTCCGGACAGGGTTAGGGGAGACCCAGTACTTC. The encoded protein is CASSLRTGLGETQYF. The whole variable domain, filled in from reference TRBV7-2 and TRBJ2-5, reads GAGVSQSPSNKVTEKGKDVELRCDPISGHTALYWYRQSLGQGLEFLIYFQGNSAPDKSGLPSDRFSAERTGGSVSTLTIQRTQQEDSAVYLCASSLRTGLGETQYFGPGTRLLVL.